The sample holds one count of the clone carrying this TCR beta chain. Antigen specificity is unknown. This sample was taken from a study of graft-versus-host responses after intestinal transplantation. Germline values: CDR1 SGHTA, CDR2 FQGNSA. With 8 bases removed from V and 5 bases from J, the gap between germline ends came to 18 bases. There are 14 residues in the CDR3. The protocol was immunoSEQ multiplex PCR, while the TCRdb copy is restricted to in-frame clones and leaves out a portion. The repertoire includes 100,000 or so clones, more than 85% of them detected once, and around 0.17% sits in the top ten.

Material: unstimulated CD4+ T cells sorted from spleen or lymph node cells, obtained before intestinal transplant. This sequence was found in a human donor who received an intestinal transplant. The V gene is TRBV7-2, the J gene TRBJ2-5; a possible D gene is TRBD2 (7 bases). CDR3 region: CASYEGGGRETQYF. The CDR3 DNA reads as TGTGCCAGCTATGAAGGGGGGGGAAGGGAGACCCAGTACTTC.